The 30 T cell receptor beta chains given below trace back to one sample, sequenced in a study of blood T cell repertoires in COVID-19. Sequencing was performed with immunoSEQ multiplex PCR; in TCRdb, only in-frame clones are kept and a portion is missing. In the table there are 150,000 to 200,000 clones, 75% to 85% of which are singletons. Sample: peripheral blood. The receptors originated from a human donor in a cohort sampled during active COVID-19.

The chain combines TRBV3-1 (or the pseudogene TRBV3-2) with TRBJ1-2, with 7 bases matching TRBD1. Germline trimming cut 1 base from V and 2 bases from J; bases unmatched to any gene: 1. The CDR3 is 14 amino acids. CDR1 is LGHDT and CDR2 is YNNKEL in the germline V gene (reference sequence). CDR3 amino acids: CASSQVQGNYGYTF. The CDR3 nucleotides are TGTGCCAGCAGCCAAGTACAGGGGAACTATGGCTACACCTTC.

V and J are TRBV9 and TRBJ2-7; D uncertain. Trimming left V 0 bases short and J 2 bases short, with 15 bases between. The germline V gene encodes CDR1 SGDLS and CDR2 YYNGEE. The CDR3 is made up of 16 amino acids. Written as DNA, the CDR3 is TGTGCCAGCAGCGTAGTCGGAGATCAACCGCCCTACGAGCAGTACTTC. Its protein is CASSVVGDQPPYEQYF.

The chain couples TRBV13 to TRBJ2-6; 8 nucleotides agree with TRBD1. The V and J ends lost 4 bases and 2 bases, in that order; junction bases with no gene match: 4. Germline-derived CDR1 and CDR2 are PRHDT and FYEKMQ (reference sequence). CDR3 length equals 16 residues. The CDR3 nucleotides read TGTGCCAGCAGCTCTTCCAGGGGGCCTGGGGCCAACGTCCTGACTTTC. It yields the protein CASSSSRGPGANVLTF.

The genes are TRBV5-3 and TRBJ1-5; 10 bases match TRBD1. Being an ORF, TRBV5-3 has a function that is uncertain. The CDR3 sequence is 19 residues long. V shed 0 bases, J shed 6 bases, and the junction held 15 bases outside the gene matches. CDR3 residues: CARSLANNPGQGTVQPQHF. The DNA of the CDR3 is TGTGCCAGAAGCTTGGCCAATAATCCGGGACAGGGGACTGTTCAGCCCCAGCATTTT.

The CDR3 DNA follows: TGTGCCACCAGTGATCTTAGAGCGGCGAGAGATACGCAGTATTTT. It is translated as CATSDLRAARDTQYF. The V and J genes are TRBV24-1 and TRBJ2-3, with D possibly TRBD2 on 5 matching bases. V dropped 3 bases and J dropped 5 bases, with 14 bases sitting between them. The CDR3 sequence is 15 residues long. Per the germline V gene, CDR1 is KGHDR and CDR2 is SFDVKD.

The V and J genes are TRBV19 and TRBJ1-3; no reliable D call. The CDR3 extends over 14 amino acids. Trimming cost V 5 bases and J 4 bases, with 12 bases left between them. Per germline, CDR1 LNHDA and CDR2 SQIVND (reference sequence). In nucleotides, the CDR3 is TGTGCCAGTAGTTCCTTGGGGAGCGGAAACACCATATATTTT. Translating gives CASSSLGSGNTIYF.

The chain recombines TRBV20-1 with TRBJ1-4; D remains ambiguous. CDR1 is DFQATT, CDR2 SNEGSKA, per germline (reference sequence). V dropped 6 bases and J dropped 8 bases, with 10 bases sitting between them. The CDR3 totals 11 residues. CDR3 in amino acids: CSAPEAEKLFF. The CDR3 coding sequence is TGCAGTGCACCTGAGGCCGAAAAACTGTTTTTT.

CDR3 in DNA: TGTGCCAGTACCGGGGACATACCTGGGAACTATGGCTACACCTTC. It encodes CASTGDIPGNYGYTF. This rearrangement joins TRBV19 to TRBJ1-2; a weak D match, TRBD1 (6 bases). Between the trimmed V and J ends, which lost 7 bases and 2 bases, there was a span of 17 bases. The CDR3 length is 15 residues. CDR1 LNHDA and CDR2 SQIVND come from the germline V gene (reference sequence).

Here the CDR3 DNA reads TGTGCCAGCAGCTTAGCGGTTCAGTCGGGCACCGGGGAGCTGTTTTTT. It encodes CASSLAVQSGTGELFF. The chain carries TRBV11-2 and TRBJ2-2; D is unresolved. Germline CDR1 is SGHAT and CDR2 is FQNNGV. With 1 base removed from V and 4 bases from J, the gap between germline ends came to 13 bases. The CDR3 length is 16 residues.

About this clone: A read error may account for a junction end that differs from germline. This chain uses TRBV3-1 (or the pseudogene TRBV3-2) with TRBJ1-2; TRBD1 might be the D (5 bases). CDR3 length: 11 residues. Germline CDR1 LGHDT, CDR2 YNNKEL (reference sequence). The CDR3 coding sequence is TGTGCCAGCAGCCAACCGGGACCTAGCGCCTTC. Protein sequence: CASSQPGPSAF.

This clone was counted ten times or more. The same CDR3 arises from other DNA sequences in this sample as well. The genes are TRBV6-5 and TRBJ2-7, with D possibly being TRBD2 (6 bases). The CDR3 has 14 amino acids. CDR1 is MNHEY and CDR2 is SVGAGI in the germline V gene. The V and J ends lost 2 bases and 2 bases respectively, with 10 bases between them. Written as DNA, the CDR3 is TGTGCCAGCAGTTACAGTCGGGAGACCTACGAGCAGTACTTC. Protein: CASSYSRETYEQYF.

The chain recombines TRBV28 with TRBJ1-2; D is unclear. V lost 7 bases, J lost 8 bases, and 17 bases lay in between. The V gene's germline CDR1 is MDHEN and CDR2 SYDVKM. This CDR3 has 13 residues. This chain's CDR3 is CASTPQGRQGYTF. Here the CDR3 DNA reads TGTGCCAGCACCCCCCAAGGGAGGCAGGGCTACACCTTC.

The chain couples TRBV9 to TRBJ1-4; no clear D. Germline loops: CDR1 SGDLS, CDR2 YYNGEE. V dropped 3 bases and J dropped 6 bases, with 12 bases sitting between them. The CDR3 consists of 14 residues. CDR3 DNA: TGTGCCAGCAGCGGGTCCCCTGACTATGAAAAACTGTTTTTT. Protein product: CASSGSPDYEKLFF.

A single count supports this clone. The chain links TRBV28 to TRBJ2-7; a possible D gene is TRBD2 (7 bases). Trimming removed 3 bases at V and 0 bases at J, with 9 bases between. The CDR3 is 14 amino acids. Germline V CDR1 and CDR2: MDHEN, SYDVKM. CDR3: CASSLRGLSYEQYF. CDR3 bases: TGTGCCAGCAGTTTGCGGGGGCTCTCCTACGAGCAGTACTTC.

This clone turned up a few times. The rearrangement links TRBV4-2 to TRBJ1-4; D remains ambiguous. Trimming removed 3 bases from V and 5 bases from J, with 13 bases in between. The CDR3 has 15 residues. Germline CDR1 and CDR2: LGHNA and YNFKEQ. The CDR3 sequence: CASSQIGPGNEKLFF. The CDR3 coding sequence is TGTGCCAGCAGCCAGATTGGGCCTGGGAATGAAAAACTGTTTTTT.

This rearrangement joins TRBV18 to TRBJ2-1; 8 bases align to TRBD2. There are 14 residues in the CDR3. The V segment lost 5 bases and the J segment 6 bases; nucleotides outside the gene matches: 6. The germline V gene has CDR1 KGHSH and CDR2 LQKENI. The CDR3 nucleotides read TGTGCCAGCTCATTAAGCGGGGGTTTCAATGAGCAGTTCTTC. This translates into CASSLSGGFNEQFF.

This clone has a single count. CDR3 coding DNA: TGTGCCAGCAGTTATGGAGAGCTGGAGACCCAGTACTTC. Translating it yields CASSYGELETQYF. The chain carries TRBV6-2 or TRBV6-3 and TRBJ2-5; D unclear. The CDR3 spans 13 residues. V was trimmed by 3 bases and J by 5 bases, leaving 10 bases between them. Germline CDR1 is MNHEY and CDR2 is SVGEGT.

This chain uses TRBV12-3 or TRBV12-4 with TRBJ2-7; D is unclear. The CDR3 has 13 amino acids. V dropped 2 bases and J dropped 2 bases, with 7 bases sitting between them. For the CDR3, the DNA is TGTGCCAGCAGTTTATACAGCACCTACGAGCAGTACTTC. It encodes CASSLYSTYEQYF.

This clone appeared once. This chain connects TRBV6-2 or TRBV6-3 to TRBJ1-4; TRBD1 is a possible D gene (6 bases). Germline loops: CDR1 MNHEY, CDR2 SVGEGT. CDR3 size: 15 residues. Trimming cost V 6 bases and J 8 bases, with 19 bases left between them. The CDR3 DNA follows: TGTGCCAGCAGCCCTGCGCTGGGGGCAGGCGAAAAACTGTTTTTT. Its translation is CASSPALGAGEKLFF.

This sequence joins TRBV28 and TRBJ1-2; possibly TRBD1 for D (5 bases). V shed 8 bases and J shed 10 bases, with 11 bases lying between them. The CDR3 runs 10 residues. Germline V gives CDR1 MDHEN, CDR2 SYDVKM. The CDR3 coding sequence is TGTGCCAGCGGTCTCAGGGACTACACCTTC. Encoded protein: CASGLRDYTF.

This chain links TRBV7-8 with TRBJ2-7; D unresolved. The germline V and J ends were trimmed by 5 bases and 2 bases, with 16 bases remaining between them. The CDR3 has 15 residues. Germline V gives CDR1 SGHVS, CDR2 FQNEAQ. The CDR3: CASSTYRVPTYEQYF. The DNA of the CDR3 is TGTGCCAGCAGCACTTATCGGGTTCCAACCTACGAGCAGTACTTC.

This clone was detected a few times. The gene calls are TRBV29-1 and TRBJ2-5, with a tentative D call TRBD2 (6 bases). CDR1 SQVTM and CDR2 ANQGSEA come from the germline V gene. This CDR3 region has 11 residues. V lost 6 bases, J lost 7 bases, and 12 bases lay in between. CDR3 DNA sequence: TGCAGCGTCGGACTAAGTGGGACCCAGTACTTC. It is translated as CSVGLSGTQYF. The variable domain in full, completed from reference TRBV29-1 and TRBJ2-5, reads SAVISQKPSRDICQRGTSLTIQCQVDSQVTMMFWYRQQPGQSLTLIATANQGSEATYESGFVIDKFPISRPNLTFSTLTVSNMSPEDSSIYLCSVGLSGTQYFGPGTRLLVL.

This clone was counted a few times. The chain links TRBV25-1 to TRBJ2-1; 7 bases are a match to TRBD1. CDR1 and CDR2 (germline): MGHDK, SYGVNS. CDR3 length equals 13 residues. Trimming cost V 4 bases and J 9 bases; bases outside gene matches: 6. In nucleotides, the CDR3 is TGTGCCAGCAGTGGGGACAGATTCGGTGAGCAGTTCTTC. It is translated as CASSGDRFGEQFF.

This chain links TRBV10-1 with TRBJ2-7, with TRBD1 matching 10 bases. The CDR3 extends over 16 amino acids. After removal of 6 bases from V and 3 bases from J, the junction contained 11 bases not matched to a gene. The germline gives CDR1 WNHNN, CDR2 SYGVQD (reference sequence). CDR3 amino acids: CASSYSRDRGLYEQYF. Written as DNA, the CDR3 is TGCGCCAGCAGCTATTCCCGGGACAGGGGCCTCTACGAGCAGTACTTC.

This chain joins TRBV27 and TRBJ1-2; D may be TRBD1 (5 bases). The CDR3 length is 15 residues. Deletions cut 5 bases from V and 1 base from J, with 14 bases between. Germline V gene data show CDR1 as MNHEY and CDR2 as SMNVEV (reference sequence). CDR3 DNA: TGTGCCAGCAGTACAACTTACGACAGTAACTATGGCTACACCTTC. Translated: CASSTTYDSNYGYTF.

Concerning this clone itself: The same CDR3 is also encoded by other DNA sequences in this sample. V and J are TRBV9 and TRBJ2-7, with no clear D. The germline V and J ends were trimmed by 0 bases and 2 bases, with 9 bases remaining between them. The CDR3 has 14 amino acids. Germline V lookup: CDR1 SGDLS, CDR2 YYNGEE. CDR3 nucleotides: TGTGCCAGCAGCGTAGGAGGCAGAGCCTACGAGCAGTACTTC. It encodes CASSVGGRAYEQYF.

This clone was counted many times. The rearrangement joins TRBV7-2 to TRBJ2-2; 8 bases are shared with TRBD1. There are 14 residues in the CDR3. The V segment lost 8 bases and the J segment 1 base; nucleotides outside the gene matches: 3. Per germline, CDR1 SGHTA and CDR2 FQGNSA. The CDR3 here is CASQGTGNTGELFF. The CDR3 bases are TGTGCCAGCCAGGGGACAGGGAACACCGGGGAGCTGTTTTTT.

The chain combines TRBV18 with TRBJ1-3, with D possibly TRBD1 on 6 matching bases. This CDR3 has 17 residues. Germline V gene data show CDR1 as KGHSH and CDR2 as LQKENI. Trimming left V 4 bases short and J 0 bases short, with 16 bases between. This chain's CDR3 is CASSRYGQSSSGNTIYF. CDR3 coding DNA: TGTGCCAGCTCACGGTACGGACAGAGTAGCTCTGGAAACACCATATATTTT.

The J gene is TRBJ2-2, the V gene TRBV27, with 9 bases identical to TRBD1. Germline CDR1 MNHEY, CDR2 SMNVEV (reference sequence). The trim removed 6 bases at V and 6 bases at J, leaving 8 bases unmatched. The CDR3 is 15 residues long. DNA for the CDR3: TGTGCCAGCAGCTGGGACAGGGTAGTTTCCGGGGAGCTGTTTTTT. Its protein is CASSWDRVVSGELFF.

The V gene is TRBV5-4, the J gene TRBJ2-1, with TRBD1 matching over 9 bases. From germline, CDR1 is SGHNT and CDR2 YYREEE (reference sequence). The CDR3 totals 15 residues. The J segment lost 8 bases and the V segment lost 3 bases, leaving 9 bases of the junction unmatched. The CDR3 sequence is CASSSAGTGWDEQFF. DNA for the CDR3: TGTGCCAGCAGCTCGGCCGGGACAGGGTGGGATGAGCAGTTCTTC.